This TCR beta chain stems from a study of circulating CD8 cells and anti-PD-1 response in melanoma. Study information: Of about 13 patients, seven got anti-PD-1 first and six had prior therapy.

The QIAseq Immune Repertoire TCR panel built the libraries from approximately 15 ng of total RNA. TCRdb re-derived calls from the reads in MiXCR, one entry per CDR3 protein. Among about 1,100 distinct CDR3 sequences listed, 7.6% were seen once. This clonotype qualifies as large (0.1 to 1%). Antigen unknown. Study-wide points: Under 7.5% of TRB clonotypes were shared between subsets at M1. Expanded sorted subsets were checked for tumor reactivity using peptides.

Sorting of live CD3+CD8+TCRalphabeta+ cells by PD-1 and/or TIGIT gave four subsets. In germline, CDR1 is MNHEY, CDR2 SMNVEV (reference sequence). V trimming: 3 bases; J trimming: 3 bases; junction bases outside the gene matches: 7. CDR3 length: 15 residues. Sample: CD8+ T cells from PBMCs, taken at baseline or after one month of anti-PD-1 therapy (not recorded which). This sequence originates from a human donor with melanoma. The V call is TRBV27, the J call TRBJ1-2, with 7 bases lining up with TRBD1. For the CDR3, the DNA is TGTGCCAGCAGTTTTGGGACAGCCGGTTACTATGGCTACACCTTC. This encodes CASSFGTAGYYGYTF.